This T cell receptor beta chain was captured in a study of regulatory T cells in long-lasting Graves disease. The count of this clonotype is one. This may stem from a read error, because a much larger clone lies one nucleotide away. The CDR3 extends over 11 amino acids. V lost 5 bases and J 18 bases, leaving 14 bases between the germline ends. Germline CDR1 is MDHEN and CDR2 is SYDVKM. HTBI primers from iRepertoire and Arm-PCR of CDR3 regions yielded the TCR beta libraries. TCRdb re-analysed the multiplex PCR reads in MiXCR, keeping a single row per CDR3 protein. Of about 470,000 distinct CDR3 sequences listed, roughly a fifth are singletons. Indicated time point: persistent/refractory GD, antithyroid drugs over 5 years with positive TRAb. From PBMCs, RNA was extracted and then used to make the TCR library.

The sample here was peripheral blood mononuclear cells (PBMCs), taken when the disease was refractory, from a patient treated with antithyroid drugs. The receptor was isolated from a female donor with Graves disease. The V call is TRBV28, the J call TRBJ1-6, with D unclear. The CDR3 bases are TGTGCCAGCAGTCAAACACAAGCACCCCACTTT. Its translation: CASSQTQAPHF.